Reported below is one TCR beta chain. The antigen is undetermined. This CDR3 comprises 13 residues. From germline, CDR1 is SNHLY and CDR2 FYNNEI. Losses at the gene ends were 6 bases for V and 4 bases for J; bases not matched to a gene: 5. The data were taken from a study of lymphopenia after photon versus proton radiotherapy. Findings and caveats of the study: Photon-treated patients lost naive T cells and TCR diversity; proton-treated stayed stable. Oligoclonal CD8+ Temra expansion after nadir drove photon patients' diversity drop. In patients who died, overall survival fell as post-nadir TCR diversity dropped more.

This table comes from immunoSEQ multiplex PCR, and its TCRdb copy is limited to in-frame clones, with some not included. Here the sample spans about 83,000 clones, around 82% being singletons. The rearrangement joins TRBV2 to TRBJ1-1; 7 positions agree with TRBD1. The TCR comes from a man aged 60 to 69 with pancreatic cancer. The specimen comprised peripheral blood, sampled from a patient treated with proton-based radiotherapy. This CDR3 reads CASREWDSTEAFF. Here the CDR3 DNA reads TGTGCCAGCAGAGAATGGGACAGCACTGAAGCTTTCTTT.